The 15 T cell receptor beta chains listed next were all sequenced from one sample in a study of sequential checkpoint blockade in melanoma. Treatment: randomized to nivolumab then ipilimumab (arm A) or the reverse (arm B). Only in-frame clones appear in the TCRdb table, and some are missing; sequencing was by immunoSEQ multiplex PCR. The profile covers approximately 11,000 clones, with roughly 72% appearing a single time and under 65% taken by the ten largest. The sequenced sample was CD8+ T cells sorted from blood (inferred from file names), obtained from a patient given nivolumab and ipilimumab in sequence. These receptors were taken from a human donor with melanoma.

This clone has a single count. The chain has TRBV19 and TRBJ2-7, with 9 bases lining up with TRBD1. Germline lookup yields CDR1 LNHDA and CDR2 SQIVND (reference sequence). Losses at the gene ends were 4 bases for V and 3 bases for J; bases not matched to a gene: 4. The CDR3 consists of 14 residues. The CDR3 region is CASSTGTGNYEQYF. The CDR3 DNA reads TGTGCCAGTAGTACCGGGACAGGGAACTACGAGCAGTACTTC.

The V call is TRBV13, the J call TRBJ1-1, with 10 nucleotides matching TRBD1. CDR3 length: 16 residues. Germline V CDR1 and CDR2: PRHDT, FYEKMQ (reference sequence). The junction had 8 bases not matched to a gene; V was cut back by 3 bases and J by 4 bases. The CDR3 protein is CASSFTTGGVGTEAFF. In nucleotides, the CDR3 is TGTGCCAGCAGCTTCACGACAGGGGGCGTCGGCACTGAAGCTTTCTTT.

This clone is termed medium-sized. The chain links TRBV28 to TRBJ2-5; TRBD1 aligns across 8 bases. The CDR3 has 15 amino acids. Germline loops: CDR1 MDHEN, CDR2 SYDVKM. The J segment lost 5 bases and the V segment lost 6 bases, leaving 11 bases of the junction unmatched. For the CDR3, the DNA is TGTGCCAGCAGCACCCTCGGACAGGGTGCGGAGACCCAGTACTTC. It translates to CASSTLGQGAETQYF.

On this clone itself: One junction end does not reproduce the germline sequence, and a read error may be involved. The chain is built from TRBV10-3 and TRBJ1-2, with 7 bases identical to TRBD1. Germline V gene sequence: CDR1 ENHRY, CDR2 SYGVKD. The CDR3 has 15 amino acids. CDR3 in amino acids: CASSYSTGTVSPYTF. CDR3 sequence (DNA): TGTGCCAGCAGTTACTCGACCGGGACAGTATCACCCTACACCTTC.

The gene calls are TRBV7-2 and TRBJ1-3; D might be TRBD1 (5 bases). Germline V CDR1 and CDR2: SGHTA, FQGNSA. Trimming shortened V by 6 bases and J by 0 bases, and 21 bases separated the two germline ends. The CDR3 is 18 residues long. CDR3 amino acids: CASSARRDLSFSGNTIYF. The CDR3 DNA reads TGTGCCAGCAGTGCCCGCCGGGACTTAAGTTTCTCTGGAAACACCATATATTTT.

The sample holds a few counts of this clone. The chain joins TRBV5-4 to TRBJ2-1, with a tentative D call TRBD2 (7 bases). With 0 bases removed from V and 10 bases from J, the gap between germline ends came to 11 bases. This CDR3 comprises 13 residues. Per the germline V gene, CDR1 is SGHNT and CDR2 is YYREEE (reference sequence). CDR3 bases: TGTGCCAGCAGCTTGGGGGGGGGCAGGGAGCAGTTCTTC. Translation: CASSLGGGREQFF.

This clone was observed a single time. The DNA for the CDR3 is TGCGCCAGCAGCTTGGGTTACGGGGGTTCCGACGAGCAGTACTTC. It is translated as CASSLGYGGSDEQYF. V usage is TRBV5-1 and J usage is TRBJ2-7, with D possibly matching TRBD2 (6 bases). Germline CDR1 SGHRS, CDR2 YFSETQ. The CDR3 is 15 residues long. V was clipped by 0 bases and J by 5 bases, with 15 bases between them.

CDR3: CASSSLTSGGALEYEQYF. CDR3 DNA: TGTGCCAGCAGTTCACTGACTAGCGGGGGGGCCCTCGAGTACGAGCAGTACTTC. This rearrangement joins TRBV27 to TRBJ2-7; 14 bases align to TRBD2. Germline loops: CDR1 MNHEY, CDR2 SMNVEV (reference sequence). The CDR3 loop spans 18 amino acids. The V and J ends lost 4 bases and 4 bases, in that order; junction bases with no gene match: 12.

The V call is TRBV5-1, the J call TRBJ2-7; 9 bases agree with TRBD1. This CDR3 is 15 amino acids long. Trimming took 7 bases from V and 0 from J; bases not matched to a gene: 8. The germline CDR1 and CDR2 sequences are SGHRS and YFSETQ. CDR3 region: CASQSRDRDSYEQYF. The CDR3 DNA is TGCGCCAGCCAATCCCGGGACAGGGACTCCTACGAGCAGTACTTC.

The rearrangement links TRBV6-5 to TRBJ1-1; D unresolved. Trimming cost V 2 bases and J 2 bases, with 6 bases left between them. The CDR3 has 13 residues. Germline V gene sequence: CDR1 MNHEY, CDR2 SVGAGI. CDR3 loop: CASSYRGNTEAFF. DNA for the CDR3: TGTGCCAGCAGTTACAGAGGAAACACTGAAGCTTTCTTT.

The rearrangement links TRBV11-2 to TRBJ1-1; D remains unclear. V was shortened by 0 bases and J by 1 base, with 9 bases between the two germline ends. This CDR3 has 15 residues. Germline V gene data show CDR1 as SGHAT and CDR2 as FQNNGV. Here the CDR3 DNA reads TGTGCCAGCAGCTTAGATCCGGGGTCGAACACTGAAGCTTTCTTT. This encodes CASSLDPGSNTEAFF.

J is TRBJ2-7 and V is TRBV4-3; 7 bases are shared with TRBD2. V lost 1 base to trimming and J lost 2 bases; unmatched junction nucleotides: 2. The germline V gene encodes CDR1 LGHNA and CDR2 YSLEER. CDR3 length equals 14 residues. The CDR3 DNA sequence: TGCGCCAGCAGCCAAGGGGAGGGACCCTACGAGCAGTACTTC. Residues: CASSQGEGPYEQYF.

The chain links TRBV30 to TRBJ1-1; perhaps TRBD1 as D (6 bases). This CDR3 is 11 amino acids long. In germline, CDR1 is GTSNPN, CDR2 SVGIG (reference sequence). V was clipped by 3 bases and J by 8 bases, with 10 bases between them. CDR3 in DNA: TGTGCCTGGAGCCCTGGACAGGAAGCTTTCTTT. Encoded protein: CAWSPGQEAFF.

The V gene is TRBV4-3, the J gene TRBJ2-7, with TRBD2 matching 11 bases. Per the germline V gene, CDR1 is LGHNA and CDR2 is YSLEER. This CDR3 has 15 amino acids. After removal of 5 bases from V and 3 bases from J, the junction contained 6 bases not matched to a gene. This CDR3 reads CASSARLAGSYEQYF. CDR3 bases: TGCGCCAGCAGCGCCCGACTAGCGGGGAGCTACGAGCAGTACTTC.

The J gene is TRBJ2-7, the V gene TRBV10-3, with TRBD1 matching 7 bases. The CDR3 runs to 15 residues. With V trimmed by 1 base and J by 6 bases, 9 bases remained unmatched. Germline CDR1 and CDR2: ENHRY and SYGVKD. The CDR3 spells CAISEYRTGDSEQYF. In DNA form, the CDR3 reads TGTGCCATCAGTGAGTATCGGACAGGTGATTCCGAGCAGTACTTC.